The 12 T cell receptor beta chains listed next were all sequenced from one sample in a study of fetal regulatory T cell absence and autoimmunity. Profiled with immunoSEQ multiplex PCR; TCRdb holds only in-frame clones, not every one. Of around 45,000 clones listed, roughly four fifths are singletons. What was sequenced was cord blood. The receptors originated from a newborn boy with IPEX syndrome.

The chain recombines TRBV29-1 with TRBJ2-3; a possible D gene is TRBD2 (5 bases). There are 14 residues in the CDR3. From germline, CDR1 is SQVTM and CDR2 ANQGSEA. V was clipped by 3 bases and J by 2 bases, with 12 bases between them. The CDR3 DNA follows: TGCAGCGTTGATGGCGGGCCAATCACAGATACGCAGTATTTT. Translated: CSVDGGPITDTQYF.

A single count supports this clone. CDR3 residues: CASSLVGTSDEQFF. CDR3 bases: TGCGCCAGCAGCTTGGTCGGGACTAGCGATGAGCAGTTCTTC. V is TRBV5-1 and J is TRBJ2-1; 10 positions agree with TRBD2. Looked up from germline, CDR1 is SGHRS and CDR2 is YFSETQ. V gave up 0 bases and J gave up 8 bases; unmatched junction bases: 2. CDR3 length: 14 amino acids.

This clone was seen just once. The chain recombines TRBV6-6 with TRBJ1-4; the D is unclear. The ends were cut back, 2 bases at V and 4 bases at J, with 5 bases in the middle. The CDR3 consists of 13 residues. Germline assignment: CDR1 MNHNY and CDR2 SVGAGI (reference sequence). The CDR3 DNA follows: TGTGCCAGCAGTTACCGCCGTAATGAAAAACTGTTTTTT. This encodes CASSYRRNEKLFF.

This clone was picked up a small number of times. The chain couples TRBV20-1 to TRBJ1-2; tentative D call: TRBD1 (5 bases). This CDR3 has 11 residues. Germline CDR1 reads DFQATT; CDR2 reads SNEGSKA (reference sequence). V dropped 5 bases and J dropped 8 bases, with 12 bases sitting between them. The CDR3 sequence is CSAVQGWGYTF. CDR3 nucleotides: TGCAGTGCTGTTCAGGGCTGGGGCTACACCTTC.

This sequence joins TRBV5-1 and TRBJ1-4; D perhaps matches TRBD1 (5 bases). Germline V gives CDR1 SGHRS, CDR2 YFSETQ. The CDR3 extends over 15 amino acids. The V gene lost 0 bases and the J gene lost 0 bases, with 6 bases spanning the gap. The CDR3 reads CASSLGQTTNEKLFF. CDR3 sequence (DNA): TGCGCCAGCAGCTTGGGACAGACAACTAATGAAAAACTGTTTTTT.

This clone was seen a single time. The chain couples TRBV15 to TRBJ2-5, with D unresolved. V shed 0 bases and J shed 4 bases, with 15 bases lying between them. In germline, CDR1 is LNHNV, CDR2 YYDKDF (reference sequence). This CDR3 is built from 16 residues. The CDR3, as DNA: TGTGCCACCAGCAGAGAAAAGGCCGCAGCACTAGAGACCCAGTACTTC. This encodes CATSREKAAALETQYF.

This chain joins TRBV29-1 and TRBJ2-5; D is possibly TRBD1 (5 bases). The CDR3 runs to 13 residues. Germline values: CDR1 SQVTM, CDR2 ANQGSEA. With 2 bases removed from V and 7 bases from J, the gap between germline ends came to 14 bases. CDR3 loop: CSVETQGPATQYF. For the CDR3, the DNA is TGCAGCGTTGAAACCCAGGGCCCGGCGACCCAGTACTTC.

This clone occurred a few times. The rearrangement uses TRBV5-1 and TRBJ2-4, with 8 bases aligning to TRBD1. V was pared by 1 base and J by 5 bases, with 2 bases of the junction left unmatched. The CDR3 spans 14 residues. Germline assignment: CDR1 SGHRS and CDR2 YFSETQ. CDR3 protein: CASSLMTGENIQYF. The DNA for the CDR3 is TGCGCCAGCAGCTTGATGACAGGGGAAAACATTCAGTACTTC.

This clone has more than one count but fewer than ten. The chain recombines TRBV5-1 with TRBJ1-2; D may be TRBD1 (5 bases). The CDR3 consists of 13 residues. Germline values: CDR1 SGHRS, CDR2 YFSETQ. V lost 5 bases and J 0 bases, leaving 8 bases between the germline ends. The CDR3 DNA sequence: TGCGCCAGCAGAATGGGGGCTAACTATGGCTACACCTTC. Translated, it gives CASRMGANYGYTF.

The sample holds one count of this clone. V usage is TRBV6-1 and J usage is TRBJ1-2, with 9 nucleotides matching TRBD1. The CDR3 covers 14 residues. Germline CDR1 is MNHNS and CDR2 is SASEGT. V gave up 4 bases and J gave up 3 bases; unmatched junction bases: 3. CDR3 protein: CASSGRTGDYGYTF. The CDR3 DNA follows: TGTGCCAGCAGTGGTAGGACAGGGGACTATGGCTACACCTTC.

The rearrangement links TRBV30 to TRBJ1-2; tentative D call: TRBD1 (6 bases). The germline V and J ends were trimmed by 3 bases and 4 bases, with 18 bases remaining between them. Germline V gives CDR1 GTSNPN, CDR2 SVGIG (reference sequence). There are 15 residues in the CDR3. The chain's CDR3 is CAWSEGHPGGYGYTF. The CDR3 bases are TGTGCCTGGAGCGAGGGACACCCGGGGGGCTATGGCTACACCTTC.

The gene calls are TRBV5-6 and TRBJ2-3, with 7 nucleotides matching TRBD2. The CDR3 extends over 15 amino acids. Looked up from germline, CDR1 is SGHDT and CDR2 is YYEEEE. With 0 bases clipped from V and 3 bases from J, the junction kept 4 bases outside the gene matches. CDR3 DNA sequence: TGTGCCAGCAGCTTGGGACCGGGGGGAACAGATACGCAGTATTTT. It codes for CASSLGPGGTDTQYF.